Shown below are 29 T cell receptor beta chains from a single sample sequenced in a study of blood T cell repertoires in COVID-19. Method: immunoSEQ multiplex PCR; TCRdb's copy keeps in-frame clones and lacks some. The table lists roughly 53,000 clones, 75% to 95% of them singletons. Sequencing input: peripheral blood. Receptors originate from a woman between 35 and 50 years old with active COVID-19.

The gene calls are TRBV5-1 and TRBJ2-5, with D maybe TRBD2 (5 bases). Trimming shortened V by 7 bases and J by 2 bases, and 12 bases separated the two germline ends. Germline values: CDR1 SGHRS, CDR2 YFSETQ. The CDR3 contains 13 residues. The CDR3 DNA sequence: TGCGCCAGCGCGAGGGCCAGACAAGAGACCCAGTACTTC. Translating gives CASARARQETQYF.

The J gene is TRBJ2-1, the V gene TRBV2; TRBD1 matches 8 bases. Per the germline V gene, CDR1 is SNHLY and CDR2 is FYNNEI. J lost 7 bases, V lost 1 base, and 0 bases had no gene match. CDR3 length: 13 amino acids. CDR3 nucleotide sequence: TGTGCCAGCAGTGAAGACAGGGGGAATGAGCAGTTCTTC. It specifies CASSEDRGNEQFF.

This clone came up a few times. V gene TRBV7-6 combines with J gene TRBJ1-6; possible D gene TRBD1, 5 bases. Per the germline V gene, CDR1 is SGHVS and CDR2 is FNYEAQ. Trimming took off 7 bases at V and 8 bases at J, with 18 bases between the two ends. This CDR3 has 15 amino acids. For the CDR3, the DNA is TGTGCCAGCACCCGAGGACCCAGGGCCGATTCACCCCTCCACTTT. As protein: CASTRGPRADSPLHF.

The gene calls are TRBV7-9 and TRBJ1-1; D not certain. Germline lookup yields CDR1 SEHNR and CDR2 FQNEAQ (reference sequence). The V end was cut by 2 bases, the J end by 5 bases, with 9 bases between. This CDR3 comprises 13 residues. CDR3 protein: CASSLSGMTEAFF. CDR3 nucleotide sequence: TGTGCCAGCAGCTTATCCGGGATGACTGAAGCTTTCTTT.

V gene TRBV19 combines with J gene TRBJ2-2; 10 bases map to TRBD2. V lost 7 bases to trimming and J lost 4 bases; unmatched junction nucleotides: 9. The CDR3 runs to 16 residues. Germline lookup yields CDR1 LNHDA and CDR2 SQIVND (reference sequence). The CDR3 is CASTPNIAGGTGELFF. DNA of the CDR3: TGTGCCAGTACCCCCAATATAGCGGGGGGCACCGGGGAGCTGTTTTTT. The whole variable domain, remainder taken from reference TRBV19 and TRBJ2-2, is DGGITQSPKYLFRKEGQNVTLSCEQNLNHDAMYWYRQDPGQGLRLIYYSQIVNDFQKGDIAEGYSVSREKKESFPLTVTSAQKNPTAFYLCASTPNIAGGTGELFFGEGSRLTVL.

V and J are TRBV3-1 (or the pseudogene TRBV3-2) and TRBJ2-3; D gene ambiguous. V was pared by 4 bases and J by 6 bases, with 11 bases between. CDR3 length equals 13 residues. From germline, CDR1 is LGHDT and CDR2 YNNKEL (reference sequence). This CDR3 is CASSLNIRDTQYF. CDR3 coding DNA: TGTGCCAGCAGCCTAAACATTCGCGATACGCAGTATTTT.

This chain joins TRBV27 and TRBJ2-2; D is perhaps TRBD2 (6 bases). The V end was cut by 2 bases, the J end by 8 bases, with 18 bases between. From germline, CDR1 is MNHEY and CDR2 SMNVEV (reference sequence). The CDR3 spans 16 residues. The CDR3 here is CASSLRDSGFAGELFF. As DNA, the CDR3 is TGTGCCAGCAGTTTACGGGACTCCGGGTTCGCGGGGGAGCTGTTTTTT.

The chain recombines TRBV9 with TRBJ1-1; D gene unclear. The V end lost 4 bases, the J end lost 5 bases, and 21 bases lay between the germline ends. Germline assignment: CDR1 SGDLS and CDR2 YYNGEE. The CDR3 sequence is 16 residues long. In nucleotides, the CDR3 is TGTGCCAGCAGCCGGATGGGGAGGGCCCCCAAGACTGAAGCTTTCTTT. Amino acids: CASSRMGRAPKTEAFF.

The sample holds a few counts of this clone. This chain joins TRBV5-4 and TRBJ1-1; 8 positions match TRBD1. CDR3 length equals 14 residues. CDR1 is SGHNT and CDR2 is YYREEE in the germline V gene (reference sequence). Trimming took 4 bases from V and 3 from J; bases not matched to a gene: 5. The CDR3 sequence: CASSLRGRDTEAFF. The CDR3 DNA reads as TGTGCCAGCAGCCTCAGGGGGCGGGACACTGAAGCTTTCTTT.

The chain couples TRBV12-5 to TRBJ2-7; 8 nucleotides match TRBD1. V trimming: 8 bases; J trimming: 2 bases; junction bases outside the gene matches: 5. This CDR3 region has 13 residues. The germline gives CDR1 LGHNT, CDR2 FRNRAP. This CDR3 is CASSRDRTYEQYF. Here the CDR3 DNA reads TGTGCTAGTTCCCGGGACAGGACCTACGAGCAGTACTTC. Based on the CDR3 plus reference TRBV12-5 and TRBJ2-7, the full variable domain is DARVTQTPRHKVTEMGQEVTMRCQPILGHNTVFWYRQTMMQGLELLAYFRNRAPLDDSGMPKDRFSAEMPDATLATLKIQPSEPRDSAVYFCASSRDRTYEQYFGPGTRLTVT.

The rearrangement links TRBV11-3 to TRBJ2-5; TRBD2 aligns across 12 bases. The germline V gene has CDR1 SGHNT and CDR2 YENEEA. V lost 5 bases and J lost 4; bases outside the gene matches: 14. The CDR3 contains 18 residues. The CDR3 reads CASSPKASGGAWGETQYF. DNA for the CDR3: TGTGCCAGCAGCCCAAAGGCTAGCGGGGGGGCCTGGGGAGAGACCCAGTACTTC.

This chain joins TRBV6-2 or TRBV6-3 and TRBJ2-1; TRBD2 might be the D (6 bases). The length of the CDR3 is 16 residues. Between the trimmed V and J ends, which lost 6 bases and 5 bases, there was a span of 20 bases. CDR1 and CDR2 (germline): MNHEY, SVGEGT. The CDR3 reads CASSPYNSGSDNEQFF. The CDR3 DNA follows: TGTGCCAGCAGCCCCTATAATAGCGGTTCCGACAATGAGCAGTTCTTC.

The chain recombines TRBV19 with TRBJ1-2; 9 nucleotides align to TRBD1. The CDR3 length is 16 residues. The trim removed 6 bases at V and 5 bases at J, leaving 13 bases unmatched. The germline CDR1 and CDR2 sequences are LNHDA and SQIVND (reference sequence). The CDR3 spells CASSPTGGKGIYGYTF. The CDR3 DNA reads TGTGCCAGTAGCCCAACAGGGGGCAAAGGAATTTATGGCTACACCTTC.

This sequence joins TRBV3-1 (or the pseudogene TRBV3-2) and TRBJ1-5; TRBD1 is a possible D gene (6 bases). Looked up from germline, CDR1 is LGHDT and CDR2 is YNNKEL (reference sequence). V lost 0 bases and J 0 bases, leaving 18 bases between the germline ends. The CDR3 loop spans 19 amino acids. The chain's CDR3 is CASSQDPKNDRYSNQPQHF. As DNA, the CDR3 is TGTGCCAGCAGCCAAGACCCAAAAAATGACAGGTATAGCAATCAGCCCCAGCATTTT.

This chain joins TRBV11-3 and TRBJ2-4, with TRBD2 matching over 14 bases. The junction had 2 bases not matched to a gene; V was cut back by 5 bases and J by 8 bases. This CDR3 is 14 amino acids long. Looked up from germline, CDR1 is SGHNT and CDR2 is YENEEA. CDR3 region: CASSGTSGGDIQYF. DNA for the CDR3: TGTGCCAGCAGCGGGACTAGCGGGGGAGACATTCAGTACTTC.

The chain is built from TRBV30 and TRBJ1-2; D not certain. Germline lookup yields CDR1 GTSNPN and CDR2 SVGIG (reference sequence). V lost 0 bases to trimming and J lost 4 bases, with 15 bases between them. This CDR3 region has 15 residues. The CDR3 loop is CAWSVPSGRLYGYTF. The CDR3 DNA sequence: TGTGCCTGGAGTGTACCCTCAGGCAGGCTCTATGGCTACACCTTC.

V gene TRBV11-3 combines with J gene TRBJ1-4; D perhaps matches TRBD1 (5 bases). V was trimmed by 2 bases and J by 8 bases, leaving 9 bases between them. The CDR3 totals 13 residues. CDR1 is SGHNT and CDR2 is YENEEA in the germline V gene. The CDR3 is CASSLQGWEKLFF. CDR3 DNA sequence: TGTGCCAGCAGCTTACAGGGTTGGGAAAAACTGTTTTTT.

This chain links TRBV5-1 with TRBJ2-5; 9 positions match TRBD1. Per germline, CDR1 SGHRS and CDR2 YFSETQ. V dropped 4 bases and J dropped 4; count of bases not matched to a gene: 5. CDR3 length: 14 amino acids. DNA of the CDR3: TGCGCCAGCAGCCCTACAGGGGGCGCAGAGACCCAGTACTTC. Protein sequence: CASSPTGGAETQYF.

The chain uses TRBV2 and TRBJ2-5, with 8 bases identical to TRBD2. The germline V gene has CDR1 SNHLY and CDR2 FYNNEI. This CDR3 contains 20 residues. The junction had 25 bases not matched to a gene; V was cut back by 8 bases and J by 2 bases. DNA of the CDR3: TGTGCCAGCGGACGCACCGTCGCGGGGGGAAGAATAAACCATCAAGAGACCCAGTACTTC. Its translation: CASGRTVAGGRINHQETQYF.

The V gene is TRBV25-1, the J gene TRBJ2-5, with 15 bases identical to TRBD2. Germline V CDR1 and CDR2: MGHDK, SYGVNS. CDR3 size: 17 residues. With V trimmed by 1 base and J by 4 bases, 4 bases remained unmatched. CDR3 in amino acids: CASSEFGTSGGRETQYF. DNA of the CDR3: TGTGCCAGCAGTGAATTTGGGACTAGCGGGGGGAGAGAGACCCAGTACTTC.

This clone was seen only a few times. V and J are TRBV3-1 (or the pseudogene TRBV3-2) and TRBJ2-7; 12 nucleotides align to TRBD1. This CDR3 comprises 14 residues. Germline assignment: CDR1 LGHDT and CDR2 YNNKEL (reference sequence). Unmatched junction bases numbered 3, after V lost 3 bases and J lost 6 bases. The CDR3 DNA follows: TGTGCCAGCAGCCAGGGACAGGGGGCTGCCGAGCAGTACTTC. Residues: CASSQGQGAAEQYF.

The rearrangement uses TRBV5-4 and TRBJ1-2; D is ambiguous. The V gene's germline CDR1 is SGHNT and CDR2 YYREEE (reference sequence). The V and J ends lost 3 bases and 7 bases respectively, with 16 bases between them. The CDR3 has 14 amino acids. In DNA form, the CDR3 reads TGTGCCAGCAGCTCCTGGACTGCGCTTAGTGGCTACACCTTC. It codes for CASSSWTALSGYTF.

This clone was seen a single time. The chain joins TRBV11-3 to TRBJ1-3; D uncertain. Trimming took 4 bases from V and 4 from J, leaving 14 bases between them. The CDR3 totals 15 residues. Germline V lookup: CDR1 SGHNT, CDR2 YENEEA. The CDR3 protein is CASSSRAPSGNTIYF. The CDR3 DNA reads TGTGCCAGCAGCTCACGGGCCCCTAGCGGAAACACCATATATTTT.

The chain is built from TRBV7-8 and TRBJ2-7, with 11 bases matching TRBD1. The CDR3 is 14 amino acids. Germline V gene lookup returns CDR1 SGHVS and CDR2 FQNEAQ. V shed 5 bases, J shed 6 bases, and the junction held 6 bases outside the gene matches. CDR3 residues: CASSTGTGGLEQYF. Written as DNA, the CDR3 is TGTGCCAGCAGCACCGGGACAGGGGGTCTCGAGCAGTACTTC.

V is TRBV19 and J is TRBJ2-1; 11 positions agree with TRBD2. V trimming: 4 bases; J trimming: 8 bases; junction bases outside the gene matches: 16. Germline V gives CDR1 LNHDA, CDR2 SQIVND (reference sequence). This CDR3 has 18 residues. The CDR3 sequence: CASSTTGTSGTIEDEQFF. The CDR3, as DNA: TGTGCCAGTAGTACCACCGGGACTAGCGGAACTATAGAGGATGAGCAGTTCTTC.

The V gene is TRBV5-6, the J gene TRBJ2-1; 10 bases agree with TRBD1. Germline V gene lookup returns CDR1 SGHDT and CDR2 YYEEEE. With 4 bases clipped from V and 2 bases from J, the junction kept 3 bases outside the gene matches. The CDR3 loop spans 15 amino acids. CDR3: CASSRGTGAYNEQFF. In DNA form, the CDR3 reads TGTGCCAGCAGCCGAGGGACAGGGGCCTACAATGAGCAGTTCTTC.

This chain links TRBV5-4 with TRBJ2-3; D perhaps matches TRBD2 (6 bases). V gave up 5 bases and J gave up 0 bases, with 16 bases separating them. The CDR3 contains 16 residues. CDR1 is SGHNT, CDR2 YYREEE, per germline (reference sequence). CDR3 residues: CASSSTGTVSTDTQYF. CDR3 bases: TGTGCCAGCAGTTCCACCGGGACTGTGAGCACAGATACGCAGTATTTT.

As DNA, the CDR3 is TGTGCCAGCAGCTCTTCAGGGGACGAGCAGTACTTC. The encoded protein is CASSSSGDEQYF. V is TRBV27 and J is TRBJ2-7; a weak D match, TRBD1 (6 bases). CDR3 length: 12 amino acids. Trimming removed 6 bases at V and 5 bases at J, with 11 bases between. Germline CDR1 reads MNHEY; CDR2 reads SMNVEV (reference sequence).

This clone was seen a single time. This chain connects TRBV6-5 to TRBJ2-7; 7 nucleotides align to TRBD1. CDR1 and CDR2 (germline): MNHEY, SVGAGI. The junction had 6 bases not matched to a gene; V was cut back by 7 bases and J by 0 bases. CDR3 length: 14 amino acids. The CDR3 sequence: CASKTGTGSYEQYF. The CDR3 DNA sequence: TGTGCCAGCAAGACAGGGACGGGCTCCTACGAGCAGTACTTC.